This TCR beta chain was captured by sequencing in a study of beta chain features in type 1 diabetes. At the level of the study: Sorted cell examination encompassed roughly 98,000,000 cells across all samples. Study observations and caveats: Moderate but significant shortening of TCRB CDR3s was recorded in all four CD4+ subsets from Type 1 diabetes patients. Sampled from patients, naive, central memory and Treg TCRB repertoires appeared more similar than those sampled from healthy donors.

Trimming pared 6 bases from V and 7 bases from J, leaving 16 bases between. The CDR3 loop spans 13 amino acids. The germline CDR1 and CDR2 sequences are MNHEY and SVGAGI. Only one heparinised blood draw was taken per donor, and its volume averaged around 100 mL. This clone appeared a few times. The antigen remains undetermined. Expressed TCRB transcripts were sequenced because the isolated RNA had all been reverse transcribed beforehand. TCRdb's table, derived via immunoSEQ multiplex PCR, lists solely in-frame clones and lacks some. The sample records some 160,000 clones, around 8.6% being singletons. The material sequenced was central memory CD4+ T cells from blood. The rearrangement uses TRBV6-5 and TRBJ2-7, with a weak D call TRBD1 (5 bases). The sequence came from a woman in her late teens or twenties with type 1 diabetes. The CDR3 DNA reads TGTGCCAGCAGCGCTCAACAGGAACGAGAGCAGTACTTC. It is translated as CASSAQQEREQYF.